What follows describes a single TCR beta chain. Its antigen is as yet unknown. The data belong to a study of cytomegalovirus exposure and HLA in healthy donors. The donors were in the approximately 130-subject validation cohort; that cohort was separate from the roughly 700-subject first cohort. CDR1 and CDR2 from the germline V gene are SGHRS and YFSETQ. With 1 base removed from V and 4 bases from J, the gap between germline ends came to 10 bases. The CDR3 runs to 14 residues. Method: immunoSEQ multiplex PCR; TCRdb's copy keeps in-frame clones and lacks some. The sample includes 100,000 to 150,000 clones, 88% of them seen just once. Study results and limitations: The tendency of first-cohort TCR clusters to co-occur in the 130 or so validation repertoires was identified by a subsequent analysis.

Sequencing was done on a sample of PBMCs. This sequence was found in a man aged 25 to 45 in good health and CMV-seronegative. V usage is TRBV5-1 and J usage is TRBJ2-3; possible D gene TRBD2, 6 bases. CDR3 loop: CASSLTSRADTQYF. CDR3 sequence (DNA): TGCGCCAGCAGCTTGACTAGCAGAGCAGATACGCAGTATTTT.